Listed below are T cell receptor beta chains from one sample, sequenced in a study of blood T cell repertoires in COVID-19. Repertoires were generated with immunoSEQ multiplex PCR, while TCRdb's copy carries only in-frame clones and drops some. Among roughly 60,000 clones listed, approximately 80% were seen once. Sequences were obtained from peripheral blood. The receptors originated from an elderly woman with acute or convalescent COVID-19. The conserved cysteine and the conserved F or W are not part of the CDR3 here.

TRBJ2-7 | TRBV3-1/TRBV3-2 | ASSQEGREWTWEQY
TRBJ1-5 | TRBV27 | ASSLRTGGQPQH
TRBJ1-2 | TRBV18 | ASSQDRGLDYGYT
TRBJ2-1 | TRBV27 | ASSYGTGSSYNEQF
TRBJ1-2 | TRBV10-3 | AISESGQNYGYT
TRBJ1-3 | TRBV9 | ASSPRGGVEVGSGNTIY
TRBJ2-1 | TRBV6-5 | ASRGLAGAEQF
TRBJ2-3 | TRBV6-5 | ASGTSGRAIDTQY
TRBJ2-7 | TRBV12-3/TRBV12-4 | ASSQGARYEQY
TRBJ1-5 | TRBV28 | ASSPPGGINQPQH
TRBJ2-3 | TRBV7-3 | ASSLLEGGVDTQY
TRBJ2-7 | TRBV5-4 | ASNRGPGLPGEQY
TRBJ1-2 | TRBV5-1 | ASSLGGTGDGYT
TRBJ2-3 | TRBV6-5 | ASTVGGTDTQY
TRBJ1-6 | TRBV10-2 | ASSQMSYNSPLH
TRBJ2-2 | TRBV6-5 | ASSYPSAGSTGELF
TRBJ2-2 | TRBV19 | ASSPRSNTGELF